The 27 T cell receptor beta chains given below trace back to one sample, sequenced in a study of shared clonotypes between healthy human individuals. Sequencing was performed with immunoSEQ multiplex PCR; in TCRdb, only in-frame clones are kept and a portion is missing. Here the sample spans some 530,000 clones, approximately 81% being singletons. Sequencing was performed on PBMCs. These receptors originate from a woman aged 40 to 50 in good health. Some clones in this sample may be carry-over from other donors' samples.

The rearrangement links TRBV30 to TRBJ2-4; D assignment may be TRBD1 or TRBD2 (5 bases each). Germline CDR1 is GTSNPN and CDR2 is SVGIG (reference sequence). Trimming took 1 base from V and 0 from J, leaving 16 bases between them. CDR3 size: 17 residues. The CDR3 spells CAWSGAQLGVAKNIQYF. The CDR3 DNA is TGTGCCTGGAGTGGAGCGCAACTAGGGGTAGCCAAAAACATTCAGTACTTC. Combining the CDR3 with reference TRBV30 and TRBJ2-4 gives the whole variable domain SQTIHQWPATLVQPVGSPLSLECTVEGTSNPNLYWYRQAAGRGLQLLFYSVGIGQISSEVPQNLSASRPQDRQFILSSKKLLLSDSGFYLCAWSGAQLGVAKNIQYFGAGTRLSVL.

The chain carries TRBV5-1 and TRBJ2-1; 7 bases are a match to TRBD2. V lost 3 bases, J lost 4 bases, and 10 bases stayed unmatched. The CDR3 spans 16 residues. CDR1 is SGHRS and CDR2 is YFSETQ in the germline V gene. DNA for the CDR3: TGCGCCAGCAGCTGGGGAGAGGGGCGGGAGTACAATGAGCAGTTCTTC. This gives the protein CASSWGEGREYNEQFF.

This clone was recorded once. The gene calls are TRBV27 and TRBJ2-7; TRBD1 might be the D (5 bases). Germline V gene lookup returns CDR1 MNHEY and CDR2 SMNVEV (reference sequence). This CDR3 comprises 14 residues. The V gene lost 2 bases and the J gene lost 5 bases, with 13 bases spanning the gap. CDR3 in amino acids: CASSLRFGADEQYF. The CDR3 DNA is TGTGCCAGCAGTTTACGTTTTGGGGCCGACGAGCAGTACTTC.

The rearrangement links TRBV29-1 to TRBJ2-6; D is unresolved. The germline V gene has CDR1 SQVTM and CDR2 ANQGSEA. V was clipped by 5 bases and J by 0 bases, with 14 bases between them. The CDR3 spans 16 residues. As DNA, the CDR3 is TGCAGCGTTAGGTTTAGTACGAGCTCTGGGGCCAACGTCCTGACTTTC. Translating gives CSVRFSTSSGANVLTF.

In its sample, this clone was seen once. This likely traces to a read error, being one base from a far larger clone. The sample carries other DNA sequences with the same CDR3. The chain joins TRBV4-2 to TRBJ2-5, with D perhaps TRBD1 (5 bases). V was trimmed by 0 bases and J by 3 bases, leaving 11 bases between them. CDR1 LGHNA and CDR2 YNFKEQ come from the germline V gene. This CDR3 has 15 residues. In DNA form, the CDR3 reads TGTGCCAGCAGCCAAGATAGGGGTGGGGAAGAGACCCAGTACTTC. It codes for CASSQDRGGEETQYF.

The genes are TRBV2 and TRBJ2-1; D unresolved. Per germline, CDR1 SNHLY and CDR2 FYNNEI. This CDR3 is built from 12 residues. The V end lost 4 bases, the J end lost 9 bases, and 10 bases lay between the germline ends. The CDR3, as DNA: TGTGCCAGCAGTGTGGGTGGCGGTGAGCAGTTCTTC. Translated, it gives CASSVGGGEQFF.

This clone was seen once. This sequence joins TRBV11-2 and TRBJ2-7; 7 bases are shared with TRBD2. Germline lookup yields CDR1 SGHAT and CDR2 FQNNGV. CDR3 length equals 15 residues. V shed 2 bases and J 6 bases; nucleotides not matched to a gene: 10. The CDR3, as DNA: TGTGCCAGCAGCTTAAGGATGGCGGGAGAAGGCGAGCAGTACTTC. Protein: CASSLRMAGEGEQYF.

Of note for this clone: A single base is all that separates this from a far larger clone, so a read error is likely. This chain connects TRBV30 to TRBJ2-7, with 8 bases fitting TRBD1. The V gene end was trimmed by 3 bases and the J gene end by 3 bases; junction bases not matched to a gene: 4. The CDR3 totals 13 residues. From germline, CDR1 is GTSNPN and CDR2 SVGIG (reference sequence). CDR3 DNA sequence: TGTGCCTGGAGGGACAGGGTCTACTACGAGCAGTACTTC. It translates to CAWRDRVYYEQYF. Combining the CDR3 with reference TRBV30 and TRBJ2-7 gives the whole variable domain SQTIHQWPATLVQPVGSPLSLECTVEGTSNPNLYWYRQAAGRGLQLLFYSVGIGQISSEVPQNLSASRPQDRQFILSSKKLLLSDSGFYLCAWRDRVYYEQYFGPGTRLTVT.

This clone was found once. The likely explanation is a read error, given a far larger clone one base away. The rearrangement joins TRBV7-9 to TRBJ1-5; D is unresolved. This CDR3 contains 14 residues. Germline-derived CDR1 and CDR2 are SEHNR and FQNEAQ (reference sequence). Deletions cut 7 bases from V and 5 bases from J, with 15 bases between. The CDR3 loop is CASIFDGYYQPQHF. The CDR3 DNA sequence: TGTGCCAGCATCTTTGACGGCTATTATCAGCCCCAGCATTTT.

This clone was found a few times. The chain is built from TRBV5-1 and TRBJ2-1; maybe TRBD2 (6 bases). With 7 bases removed from V and 2 bases from J, the gap between germline ends came to 19 bases. The germline V gene has CDR1 SGHRS and CDR2 YFSETQ. The length of the CDR3 is 16 residues. Here the CDR3 DNA reads TGCGCCAGCGCCCCCCGATCGGGAGACCCCTACAATGAGCAGTTCTTC. This gives the protein CASAPRSGDPYNEQFF.

This clone was seen ten or more times. The same CDR3 also results from other DNA sequences found in this sample. The V call is TRBV18, the J call TRBJ1-2, with no clear D. Germline CDR1 reads KGHSH; CDR2 reads LQKENI. The CDR3 extends over 14 amino acids. The germline V and J ends were trimmed by 1 base and 0 bases, with 6 bases remaining between them. DNA of the CDR3: TGTGCCAGCTCACCACAGCCGGCTAACTATGGCTACACCTTC. It specifies CASSPQPANYGYTF.

This chain uses TRBV7-9 with TRBJ2-7; 8 bases map to TRBD2. CDR3 length: 16 amino acids. The germline V gene encodes CDR1 SEHNR and CDR2 FQNEAQ (reference sequence). J lost 4 bases, V lost 0 bases, and 8 bases had no gene match. CDR3 loop: CASSLATAGGVYEQYF. DNA for the CDR3: TGTGCCAGCAGCTTAGCGACGGCGGGAGGTGTATACGAGCAGTACTTC.

This chain links TRBV11-2 with TRBJ2-5; 7 bases align to TRBD2. This CDR3 is 14 amino acids long. In germline, CDR1 is SGHAT, CDR2 FQNNGV. Unmatched junction bases numbered 8, after V lost 5 bases and J lost 5 bases. The CDR3 sequence is CASSPRDGGETQYF. The CDR3 region has the DNA TGTGCCAGCAGCCCGAGGGACGGGGGGGAGACCCAGTACTTC.

The chain links TRBV5-1 to TRBJ1-2, with 7 bases lining up with TRBD1. The trim removed 4 bases at V and 0 bases at J, leaving 3 bases unmatched. The CDR3 runs to 14 residues. Germline values: CDR1 SGHRS, CDR2 YFSETQ. The CDR3 sequence is CASSLGGANYGYTF. The CDR3 region has the DNA TGCGCCAGCAGCCTAGGGGGCGCTAACTATGGCTACACCTTC.

This chain links TRBV6-5 with TRBJ2-1; 12 bases agree with TRBD2. The junction had 4 bases not matched to a gene; V was cut back by 0 bases and J by 7 bases. The CDR3 runs to 16 residues. CDR1 is MNHEY and CDR2 is SVGAGI in the germline V gene. In DNA form, the CDR3 reads TGTGCCAGCAGTTACTCGACTAGCGGGAGCGGTAATGAGCAGTTCTTC. Amino acid sequence: CASSYSTSGSGNEQFF.

V usage is TRBV19 and J usage is TRBJ2-7; possibly TRBD2 for D (5 bases). Germline-derived CDR1 and CDR2 are LNHDA and SQIVND (reference sequence). The CDR3 totals 14 residues. The ends were cut back, 5 bases at V and 3 bases at J, with 14 bases in the middle. CDR3 region: CASSRLGERYEQYF. In nucleotides, the CDR3 is TGTGCCAGTAGTCGGCTCGGGGAGCGCTACGAGCAGTACTTC.

Comments on this clone: This likely traces to a read error, being one base from a far larger clone. No conserved phenylalanine or tryptophan ends this CDR3, so it is likely a read error. The rearrangement uses TRBV2 and TRBJ1-2, with 7 nucleotides matching TRBD1. Germline V gives CDR1 SNHLY, CDR2 FYNNEI. Trimming took 6 bases from V and 8 from J; bases not matched to a gene: 9. This CDR3 contains 13 residues. CDR3 nucleotide sequence: TGTGCCAGCAGACCTCAGACAGGGCAAGGCTACACCCTC. This translates into CASRPQTGQGYTL.

The chain has TRBV28 and TRBJ1-4; no reliable D call. The germline gives CDR1 MDHEN, CDR2 SYDVKM. V lost 1 base and J lost 8, with 11 bases in between. This CDR3 has 14 amino acids. CDR3 residues: CASSLLGYGEKLFF. The CDR3 bases are TGTGCCAGCAGTTTATTGGGTTATGGGGAAAAACTGTTTTTT.

V gene TRBV7-9 combines with J gene TRBJ2-1; 8 bases agree with TRBD2. CDR1 and CDR2 from the germline V gene are SEHNR and FQNEAQ (reference sequence). After removal of 3 bases from V and 10 bases from J, the junction contained 2 bases not matched to a gene. There are 12 residues in the CDR3. The CDR3 DNA follows: TGTGCCAGCAGCTTTCTAGCGGGCGAGCAGTTCTTC. Protein product: CASSFLAGEQFF.

About this clone: One end of the junction varies from germline; a read error may be responsible. J is TRBJ2-5 and V is TRBV7-7; 8 nucleotides line up with TRBD1. This CDR3 contains 14 residues. Germline CDR1 is SSHAT and CDR2 is FNYEAQ (reference sequence). CDR3 coding DNA: TGTGCTAGCAGCTTTTCCACAGGGGGAGAGACCCAGTACTTC. Protein product: CASSFSTGGETQYF.

To note about this clone: A read error is the likely source, as a far larger clone sits one nucleotide away. This sequence joins TRBV6-5 and TRBJ2-7; 7 positions agree with TRBD1. Unmatched junction bases numbered 11, after V lost 6 bases and J lost 6 bases. The CDR3 spans 14 residues. Germline V gene lookup returns CDR1 MNHEY and CDR2 SVGAGI. CDR3 in amino acids: CASRADRPPCEQYF. The CDR3, as DNA: TGTGCCAGCAGGGCGGACAGGCCCCCCTGCGAGCAGTACTTC.

The chain is built from TRBV28 and TRBJ2-5; D gene uncertain. CDR1 and CDR2 from the germline V gene are MDHEN and SYDVKM. The CDR3 runs 13 residues. The ends were cut back, 6 bases at V and 1 base at J, with 9 bases in the middle. CDR3 bases: TGTGCCAGCAGGAGATTTACCCAAGAGACCCAGTACTTC. Protein sequence: CASRRFTQETQYF.

The V gene is TRBV28, the J gene TRBJ2-7; D unresolved. The CDR3 has 12 residues. Trimming cost V 3 bases and J 3 bases, with 6 bases left between them. Germline lookup yields CDR1 MDHEN and CDR2 SYDVKM. This chain's CDR3 is CASSLEIYEQYF. Here the CDR3 DNA reads TGTGCCAGCAGTTTGGAGATCTACGAGCAGTACTTC.

This chain links TRBV6-1 with TRBJ2-4; 10 bases agree with TRBD1. Per the germline V gene, CDR1 is MNHNS and CDR2 is SASEGT. This CDR3 has 15 amino acids. The junction had 6 bases not matched to a gene; V was cut back by 2 bases and J by 8 bases. The CDR3 spells CASSELGQGFDIQYF. The CDR3 DNA reads as TGTGCCAGCAGTGAATTGGGACAGGGGTTTGACATTCAGTACTTC.

J is TRBJ1-2 and V is TRBV7-2; 7 bases align to TRBD1. Losses at the gene ends were 6 bases for V and 8 bases for J; bases not matched to a gene: 9. Germline V gene lookup returns CDR1 SGHTA and CDR2 FQGNSA. There are 13 residues in the CDR3. The CDR3 DNA reads TGTGCCAGCAGTTCTACAGGGGTTCGGGGCTACACCTTC. As protein: CASSSTGVRGYTF.

A note on this clone: Since a far larger clone is one base different, this is likely a read error. Other nucleotide sequences in the sample specify the same CDR3. The gene calls are TRBV28 and TRBJ2-3; D gene unclear. The length of the CDR3 is 11 residues. Germline V lookup: CDR1 MDHEN, CDR2 SYDVKM. CDR3 DNA sequence: TGTGCAAGCAGTTTCACAGATACGCAGTATTTT. This encodes CASSFTDTQYF.

This clone was picked up one time. J is TRBJ2-1 and V is TRBV2; 10 positions agree with TRBD2. The CDR3 runs 13 residues. Germline V CDR1 and CDR2: SNHLY, FYNNEI. The J segment lost 7 bases and the V segment lost 7 bases, leaving 4 bases of the junction unmatched. CDR3 in DNA: TGTGCCAGCAACCAGCGGGAGGGGAATGAGCAGTTCTTC. Translation: CASNQREGNEQFF.